This T cell receptor (beta chain) was profiled in a study of Graves' ophthalmopathy and Graves' hyperthyroidism. Trimming cost V 0 bases and J 2 bases, with 5 bases left between them. The CDR3 totals 15 residues. Germline V lookup: CDR1 SNHLY, CDR2 FYNNEI. RNA transcripts yielded amplified TCR beta CDR3 regions. Second-round multiplex PCR came after a first-round RT-PCR that employed HTBI primers. TCRdb reprocessed the multiplex PCR reads via MiXCR and lists one record per CDR3 protein. The sample holds roughly 1.1 million distinct CDR3 sequences, roughly two fifths seen once. Patients were left out if they had other autoimmune diseases, uncontrolled infections, pregnancy or lactation.

This sequence joins TRBV2 and TRBJ2-6; D unclear. The receptor was derived from an adult man with Graves' hyperthyroidism. Specimen: peripheral blood or thyroid tissue (not recorded which). The CDR3, as DNA: TGTGCCAGCAGTGAAGCTAGGGCTGGGGCCAACGTCCTGACTTTC. It yields the protein CASSEARAGANVLTF.